Listed below are T cell receptor beta chains from one sample, sequenced in a study of shared clonotypes between healthy human individuals. Here immunoSEQ multiplex PCR was the method, and the copy in TCRdb shows in-frame clones only, minus some. In the table there are hundreds of thousands of clones, around 73% of which are singletons. The sequenced sample consisted of memory CD4+ T cells sorted from blood. These receptor sequences come from a woman in her twenties or thirties in good health. Both conserved end residues are part of each CDR3. The D gene is left open where the match is weak. Clone size is stated in some rows and not others, as once, few, many or a class when expanded.

CDR3	DNA	size	D	V	J
CASSLEGQGNEKLFF	TGCGCCAGCAGCTTGGAGGGGCAGGGTAATGAAAAACTGTTTTTT	once	NA	TRBV5-1	TRBJ1-4
CASRTGTVGTGELFF	TGTGCCAGCAGAACCGGGACAGTGGGCACCGGGGAGCTGTTTTTT	NA	TRBD1	TRBV6-6	TRBJ2-2
CASSPPTRGSYF	TGTGCCAGCAGTCCCCCCACCCGGGGCTCTTACTTC	NA	NA	TRBV28	TRBJ2-7
CAWGASTDTQYF	TGTGCCTGGGGGGCCAGCACAGATACGCAGTATTTT	NA	NA	TRBV30	TRBJ2-3
CAISEGTSGRRETQYF	TGTGCCATCAGTGAAGGGACTAGCGGGAGACGGGAGACCCAGTACTTC	NA	TRBD2	TRBV10-3	TRBJ2-5
CASSSLAGVADTQYF	TGCGCCAGCAGCTCGTTAGCGGGAGTGGCAGATACGCAGTATTTT	NA	TRBD2	TRBV5-1	TRBJ2-3
CAWSVLPIRRGGFEQFF	TGTGCCTGGAGTGTACTTCCGATTAGGAGGGGAGGATTTGAGCAGTTCTTC	few	NA	TRBV30	TRBJ2-1
CATMRMFTGELFF	TGTGCCACCATGAGGATGTTCACCGGGGAGCTGTTTTTT	NA	NA	TRBV19	TRBJ2-2
CASNTHRGSFF	TGTGCCAGCAATACCCACAGGGGCTCTTTCTTT	NA	TRBD1	TRBV28	TRBJ1-1
CASSIAAGGRGTEAFF	TGTGCCAGTAGTATAGCCGCCGGGGGGAGGGGCACTGAAGCTTTCTTT	NA	NA	TRBV19	TRBJ1-1
CASSSQGALIGELFF	TGTGCCAGTAGTAGCCAGGGGGCGTTGATCGGGGAGCTGTTTTTT	NA	TRBD1	TRBV19	TRBJ2-2
CASSLAGLNTGELFF	TGTGCCAGCAGCTTAGCAGGGTTGAACACCGGGGAGCTGTTTTTT	NA	NA	TRBV7-6	TRBJ2-2
CASSLTGYEQFF	TGTGCCAGCAGCTTAACAGGGTATGAGCAGTTCTTC	NA	NA	TRBV7-9	TRBJ2-1
CASSTRLAGGPPYEQYF	TGTGCCAGCTCAACCCGACTAGCGGGAGGGCCGCCCTACGAGCAGTACTTC	NA	TRBD2	TRBV7-2	TRBJ2-7
CASSLGDSLIYGYTF	TGTGCCAGCAGCTTAGGCGACAGCCTTATCTATGGCTACACCTTC	NA	NA	TRBV7-2	TRBJ1-2
CASSLRPSGYTF	TGTGCCAGCAGTCTCCGTCCCTCGGGCTACACCTTC	once	NA	TRBV28	TRBJ1-2
CASSLGGHEGGYTF	TGTGCCAGCAGTTTAGGAGGGCATGAAGGTGGCTACACCTTC	once	NA	TRBV28	TRBJ1-2
CASSEPTIGYGYTF	TGTGCCAGCAGTGAACCCACGATTGGGTATGGCTACACCTTC	NA	NA	TRBV6-1	TRBJ1-2
CASSFGNNEQFF	TGTGCCAGCAGTTTCGGTAACAATGAGCAGTTCTTC	NA	NA	TRBV28	TRBJ2-1
CASSLETGSRTGELFF	TGTGCCAGCAGCTTAGAAACCGGGAGCAGGACCGGGGAGCTGTTTTTT	NA	NA	TRBV7-3	TRBJ2-2
CASRVDGHPYEQYF	TGTGCCAGCAGGGTCGACGGACACCCCTACGAGCAGTACTTC	NA	NA	TRBV28	TRBJ2-7
CASSISGGVNTEAFF	TGTGCCAGTAGTATCAGCGGGGGGGTGAACACTGAAGCTTTCTTT	NA	NA	TRBV19	TRBJ1-1
CASSPRQHLAGGNEQFF	TGTGCCAGCAGCCCGCGTCAGCACCTAGCGGGCGGCAATGAGCAGTTCTTC	NA	TRBD2	TRBV28	TRBJ2-1
CASALEWTGELFF	TGTGCTAGTGCCCTAGAATGGACCGGGGAGCTGTTTTTT	NA	NA	TRBV12-5	TRBJ2-2
CASSLNSYEQYF	TGTGCCAGCAGCTTAAATTCCTACGAGCAGTACTTC	few	NA	TRBV7-8	TRBJ2-7
CASSQEANSYNEQFF	TGCGCCAGCAGCCAAGAGGCTAACTCCTACAATGAGCAGTTCTTC	NA	NA	TRBV4-1	TRBJ2-1
CASSLSMRAGELGAFF	TGTGCCAGCAGCTTATCTATGCGGGCGGGGGAACTTGGAGCTTTCTTT	NA	NA	TRBV7-9	TRBJ1-1
CASSSWTGLNTGELFF	TGTGCCAGCAGCTCTTGGACAGGGCTTAACACCGGGGAGCTGTTTTTT	NA	TRBD1	TRBV7-2	TRBJ2-2
CASSLGEVTDTQYF	TGCGCCAGCAGCTTGGGGGAGGTCACAGATACGCAGTATTTT	NA	NA	TRBV5-1	TRBJ2-3
CASSMGGQIFSGNTIYF	TGTGCCAGTAGTATGGGGGGACAAATCTTCTCTGGAAACACCATATATTTT	NA	NA	TRBV19	TRBJ1-3
CASRRTGGDYGYTF	TGTGCCAGCCGACGGACAGGGGGGGATTATGGCTACACCTTC	many	TRBD1	TRBV28	TRBJ1-2
CASSFGTSGRYEQYF	TGTGCCAGCAGCTTCGGGACTAGCGGGAGGTACGAGCAGTACTTC	NA	TRBD2	TRBV7-2	TRBJ2-7
CASSPSGSSYNEQFF	TGTGCCAGCAGCCCCAGCGGGAGCTCCTACAATGAGCAGTTCTTC	NA	TRBD2	TRBV11-3	TRBJ2-1
CASSLGSIASNEKLFF	TGCGCCAGCAGCTTGGGCTCGATTGCCTCAAATGAAAAACTGTTTTTT	NA	NA	TRBV5-1	TRBJ1-4
CASSSSRATGELFF	TGTGCCAGCAGCTCCTCCAGGGCGACCGGGGAGCTGTTTTTT	NA	NA	TRBV11-3	TRBJ2-2
CASSFRTGDTQYF	TGTGCCAGCAGTTTCAGAACCGGGGATACGCAGTATTTT	NA	NA	TRBV6-6	TRBJ2-3
CASSTGYNEQFF	TGCGCCAGCAGCACCGGCTACAATGAGCAGTTCTTC	NA	NA	TRBV5-1	TRBJ2-1
CASSFSGRHEQFF	TGCGCCAGCAGCTTTAGCGGGAGACATGAGCAGTTCTTC	NA	TRBD2	TRBV5-1	TRBJ2-1
CSADRDTEAFF	TGCAGTGCGGACAGGGACACTGAAGCTTTCTTT	many	TRBD1	TRBV20-1	TRBJ1-1
CASRRGDRHLNEQFF	TGTGCCAGCAGACGCGGCGACAGGCACCTCAATGAGCAGTTCTTC	once	NA	TRBV28	TRBJ2-1
CASSFRSRNSGANVLTF	TGTGCCAGCAGTTTTAGGTCAAGAAACTCTGGGGCCAACGTCCTGACTTTC	NA	NA	TRBV28	TRBJ2-6
CASSFSGKETQYF	TGTGCCAGCAGCTTTTCTGGGAAGGAGACCCAGTACTTC	few	NA	TRBV7-2	TRBJ2-5
CASSLVRTGAAEQYF	TGCGCCAGCAGCTTGGTGAGGACAGGGGCGGCCGAGCAGTACTTC	NA	TRBD1	TRBV5-1	TRBJ2-7
CASLRDTASYEQYF	TGTGCCAGTCTCCGGGACACCGCATCCTACGAGCAGTACTTC	NA	NA	TRBV2	TRBJ2-7
CASSYSGTNQETQYF	TGCGCCAGCAGCTATAGCGGGACTAACCAAGAGACCCAGTACTTC	few	TRBD2	TRBV5-1	TRBJ2-5
CATRRGGGSNQPQHF	TGTGCCACCAGGCGAGGGGGGGGTAGCAATCAGCCCCAGCATTTT	once	NA	TRBV15	TRBJ1-5
CAWSTIRGYGYTF	TGTGCCTGGAGTACAATCAGGGGGTATGGCTACACCTTC	NA	TRBD1	TRBV30	TRBJ1-2
CASSSSTGFYEQYF	TGTGCCAGCAGCTCATCAACAGGGTTCTACGAGCAGTACTTC	NA	NA	TRBV7-2	TRBJ2-7
CASSRGSYQPQHF	TGTGCCAGCAGCAGGGGCAGCTATCAGCCCCAGCATTTT	few	NA	TRBV2	TRBJ1-5
CASSLDGSNTEAFF	TGCGCCAGCAGCTTGGACGGCTCGAACACTGAAGCTTTCTTT	NA	NA	TRBV5-1	TRBJ1-1
CASSGTSKQYF	TGTGCCAGCAGCGGTACTAGCAAGCAGTACTTC	NA	NA	TRBV5-4	TRBJ2-7
CASSKVTNQETQYF	TGCGCCAGCAGCAAAGTGACAAATCAAGAGACCCAGTACTTC	NA	NA	TRBV5-1	TRBJ2-5
CASNEAGDGTGELFF	TGCGCCAGCAACGAGGCGGGAGACGGCACCGGGGAGCTGTTTTTT	NA	TRBD2	TRBV5-1	TRBJ2-2
CASTPDRAGEKLFF	TGTGCCAGCACCCCGGACAGGGCAGGCGAAAAACTGTTTTTT	NA	TRBD1	TRBV27	TRBJ1-4
CASSIRVGDEAFF	TGTGCCAGTAGTATTCGGGTTGGTGATGAAGCTTTCTTT	NA	NA	TRBV19	TRBJ1-1